Below are 23 T cell receptor beta chains sequenced from a single sample in a study of cytomegalovirus exposure and HLA in healthy donors. The PCR was carried out with 60 Vbeta primers and 13 Jbeta primers. Method: immunoSEQ multiplex PCR; TCRdb's copy keeps in-frame clones and lacks some. The sample yields 150,000 to 200,000 clones, approximately 82% seen once. The specimen sequenced was PBMCs. These receptor sequences come from a woman in her late teens or twenties in good health and CMV-seropositive.

The chain links TRBV19 to TRBJ2-5; 11 positions agree with TRBD2. CDR3 length equals 15 residues. V trimming: 6 bases; J trimming: 3 bases; junction bases outside the gene matches: 6. Germline loops: CDR1 LNHDA, CDR2 SQIVND (reference sequence). The CDR3 bases are TGTGCCAGTAGGGTAGCGGGGGGGCTCGAAGAGACCCAGTACTTC. This codes for CASRVAGGLEETQYF.

V is TRBV7-3 and J is TRBJ1-2; weak D call: TRBD1 (6 bases). V was clipped by 6 bases and J by 8 bases, with 10 bases between them. From germline, CDR1 is SGHTA and CDR2 FQGTGA. The CDR3 is 11 residues long. Here the CDR3 DNA reads TGTGCCAGCAGTACAGGGTCGGGCTACACCTTC. Translating it yields CASSTGSGYTF.

This clone was detected once. The chain carries TRBV4-2 and TRBJ1-6; tentative D call: TRBD1 (6 bases). CDR1 is LGHNA and CDR2 is YNFKEQ in the germline V gene. This CDR3 comprises 15 residues. V gave up 3 bases and J gave up 4 bases, with 10 bases separating them. The CDR3 DNA reads TGTGCCAGCAGCCACCGGACAGAATATAATTCACCCCTCCACTTT. Translated, it gives CASSHRTEYNSPLHF.

The CDR3: CATAAGAPYEQYF. As DNA, the CDR3 is TGTGCCACCGCGGCAGGGGCTCCCTACGAGCAGTACTTC. This chain connects TRBV19 to TRBJ2-7; D is perhaps TRBD1 (6 bases). Germline CDR1 and CDR2: LNHDA and SQIVND (reference sequence). V was cut by 10 bases and J by 2 bases, with 15 bases left in between. CDR3 length: 13 residues.

The CDR3 nucleotides are TGTGCCAGCAGCCTGGGACTAGCGGGGAGGGAGACCCAGTACTTC. Its protein is CASSLGLAGRETQYF. J is TRBJ2-5 and V is TRBV7-2; 13 bases map to TRBD2. CDR1 is SGHTA, CDR2 FQGNSA, per germline. CDR3 length: 15 amino acids. V dropped 5 bases and J dropped 5; count of bases not matched to a gene: 5.

This chain connects TRBV13 to TRBJ1-4; D perhaps matches TRBD1 (5 bases). This CDR3 is 17 amino acids long. V was pared by 5 bases and J by 0 bases, with 16 bases between. Germline-derived CDR1 and CDR2 are PRHDT and FYEKMQ (reference sequence). In DNA, the CDR3 is TGTGCCAGCAGCCTATCCGGGACTGAGGCAACTAATGAAAAACTGTTTTTT. As protein: CASSLSGTEATNEKLFF.

This chain links TRBV30 with TRBJ2-7, with TRBD2 matching over 8 bases. V shed 4 bases and J 3 bases; nucleotides not matched to a gene: 5. The CDR3 has 13 amino acids. Germline CDR1 is GTSNPN and CDR2 is SVGIG (reference sequence). CDR3 in amino acids: CAWKSRGVYEQYF. The CDR3 nucleotides are TGTGCCTGGAAATCGCGGGGGGTCTACGAGCAGTACTTC.

This chain links TRBV7-3 with TRBJ1-1; TRBD1 is a possible D gene (5 bases). The CDR3 covers 12 residues. CDR1 SGHTA and CDR2 FQGTGA come from the germline V gene. V lost 4 bases and J 5 bases, leaving 8 bases between the germline ends. CDR3 residues: CASSSGRTEAFF. The DNA of the CDR3 is TGTGCCAGCAGCTCAGGGAGGACTGAAGCTTTCTTT.

J is TRBJ2-2 and V is TRBV2; 7 bases agree with TRBD2. Germline V lookup: CDR1 SNHLY, CDR2 FYNNEI. The CDR3 has 14 residues. With 4 bases clipped from V and 4 bases from J, the junction kept 3 bases outside the gene matches. CDR3 residues: CASSAERGTGELFF. The CDR3 DNA sequence: TGTGCCAGCAGTGCCGAGCGGGGCACCGGGGAGCTGTTTTTT. The whole variable domain, remainder taken from reference TRBV2 and TRBJ2-2, is EPEVTQTPSHQVTQMGQEVILRCVPISNHLYFYWYRQILGQKVEFLVSFYNNEISEKSEIFDDQFSVERPDGSNFTLKIRSTKLEDSAMYFCASSAERGTGELFFGEGSRLTVL.

This chain links TRBV7-6 with TRBJ2-2, with unresolved D. The CDR3 consists of 17 residues. Between the trimmed V and J ends, which lost 0 bases and 0 bases, there was a span of 11 bases. CDR1 and CDR2 from the germline V gene are SGHVS and FNYEAQ. The CDR3 spells CASSLASTVANTGELFF. The DNA of the CDR3 is TGTGCCAGCAGCTTAGCGTCCACAGTAGCGAACACCGGGGAGCTGTTTTTT.

This chain joins TRBV7-3 and TRBJ2-3; D gene uncertain. Germline V gene sequence: CDR1 SGHTA, CDR2 FQGTGA. Trimming stripped 1 base from V and 1 base from J, with 6 bases between. CDR3 length: 14 amino acids. CDR3 sequence reads: CASSLRLGTDTQYF. CDR3 in DNA: TGTGCCAGCAGCTTAAGGCTGGGCACAGATACGCAGTATTTT. Using reference TRBV7-3 and TRBJ2-3 for the parts outside the CDR3, the full variable domain is GAGVSQTPSNKVTEKGKYVELRCDPISGHTALYWYRQSLGQGPEFLIYFQGTGAADDSGLPNDRFFAVRPEGSVSTLKIQRTERGDSAVYLCASSLRLGTDTQYFGPGTRLTVL.

The table lists this clone with a count of one. The chain is built from TRBV27 and TRBJ2-5; D possibly corresponds to TRBD2 (6 bases). The length of the CDR3 is 13 residues. CDR1 and CDR2 from the germline V gene are MNHEY and SMNVEV (reference sequence). Trimming shortened V by 3 bases and J by 3 bases, and 8 bases separated the two germline ends. The CDR3 sequence is CASSFREEETQYF. For the CDR3, the DNA is TGTGCCAGCAGTTTCAGGGAGGAAGAGACCCAGTACTTC.

The chain is built from TRBV29-1 and TRBJ1-1, with 7 bases aligning to TRBD1. CDR1 and CDR2 from the germline V gene are SQVTM and ANQGSEA. There are 14 residues in the CDR3. With 6 bases clipped from V and 0 bases from J, the junction kept 7 bases outside the gene matches. This chain's CDR3 is CSVLQGGLNTEAFF. CDR3 nucleotides: TGCAGCGTCCTCCAGGGGGGTTTGAACACTGAAGCTTTCTTT.

J is TRBJ1-1 and V is TRBV4-1; 9 positions match TRBD1. CDR1 and CDR2 (germline): MGHRA, YSYEKL. The trim removed 4 bases at V and 5 bases at J, leaving 2 bases unmatched. CDR3 size: 13 residues. CDR3 DNA: TGCGCCAGCAGCCGGACAGGGGAGACTGAAGCTTTCTTT. Translated: CASSRTGETEAFF.

This chain uses TRBV19 with TRBJ2-7, with D unclear. This CDR3 spans 13 amino acids. Germline lookup yields CDR1 LNHDA and CDR2 SQIVND (reference sequence). The V end lost 2 bases, the J end lost 3 bases, and 8 bases lay between the germline ends. This CDR3 is CASSILAGYEQYF. Here the CDR3 DNA reads TGTGCCAGTAGTATATTGGCAGGCTACGAGCAGTACTTC. Drawing the rest from reference TRBV19 and TRBJ2-7, the complete variable domain is DGGITQSPKYLFRKEGQNVTLSCEQNLNHDAMYWYRQDPGQGLRLIYYSQIVNDFQKGDIAEGYSVSREKKESFPLTVTSAQKNPTAFYLCASSILAGYEQYFGPGTRLTVT.

This clone was seen a few times. The chain combines TRBV5-1 with TRBJ2-7; no firm D call. Germline lookup yields CDR1 SGHRS and CDR2 YFSETQ. The CDR3 consists of 15 residues. The V and J ends lost 0 bases and 7 bases respectively, with 17 bases between them. The DNA of the CDR3 is TGCGCCAGCAGCTTGGACGGTAACGATTCTCGGGAGCAGTACTTC. This encodes CASSLDGNDSREQYF.

The chain links TRBV5-1 to TRBJ1-4; 9 bases line up with TRBD1. Germline V gene lookup returns CDR1 SGHRS and CDR2 YFSETQ. V lost 3 bases to trimming and J lost 5 bases; unmatched junction nucleotides: 2. The CDR3 extends over 14 amino acids. The CDR3 reads CASSYDRGNEKLFF. Written as DNA, the CDR3 is TGCGCCAGCAGCTACGACAGGGGGAATGAAAAACTGTTTTTT.

This CDR3 reads CASSYGDSEAFF. The CDR3 nucleotides are TGTGCCAGCAGTTACGGAGACAGTGAAGCTTTCTTT. The chain uses TRBV6-5 and TRBJ1-1, with D possibly TRBD1 on 5 matching bases. This CDR3 is built from 12 residues. Trimming left V 2 bases short and J 7 bases short, with 8 bases between. Germline CDR1 is MNHEY and CDR2 is SVGAGI.

The chain joins TRBV11-2 to TRBJ2-5; TRBD2 aligns across 9 bases. V trimming: 5 bases; J trimming: 7 bases; junction bases outside the gene matches: 14. Germline V gene lookup returns CDR1 SGHAT and CDR2 FQNNGV. This CDR3 is 16 amino acids long. CDR3 amino acids: CASSPTSGPMGGTQYF. The CDR3 DNA is TGTGCCAGCAGCCCGACTAGCGGACCAATGGGGGGGACCCAGTACTTC.

The rearrangement joins TRBV19 to TRBJ1-2; TRBD1 aligns across 7 bases. V lost 7 bases to trimming and J lost 6 bases; unmatched junction nucleotides: 11. The CDR3 spans 14 residues. Germline values: CDR1 LNHDA, CDR2 SQIVND (reference sequence). CDR3 DNA: TGTGCCAGTATAATATCCCCAGGGGGAGATGGCTACACCTTC. It yields the protein CASIISPGGDGYTF.

The chain uses TRBV7-2 and TRBJ1-4, with 8 bases matching TRBD1. J lost 8 bases, V lost 6 bases, and 8 bases had no gene match. Germline V gene data show CDR1 as SGHTA and CDR2 as FQGNSA. The length of the CDR3 is 14 residues. The DNA of the CDR3 is TGTGCCAGCAGTAAGGACAGGGTAGGGGAAAAACTGTTTTTT. It codes for CASSKDRVGEKLFF.

The rearrangement links TRBV5-4 to TRBJ2-5, with 8 positions matching TRBD2. V shed 0 bases and J 3 bases; nucleotides not matched to a gene: 7. Germline loops: CDR1 SGHNT, CDR2 YYREEE (reference sequence). CDR3 size: 16 residues. The CDR3 nucleotides read TGTGCCAGCAGCTTGGGTTTGGGGCGGGGGGAAGAGACCCAGTACTTC. This encodes CASSLGLGRGEETQYF.

The V gene is TRBV6-1, the J gene TRBJ2-6; possibly TRBD1 for D (6 bases). V was cut by 7 bases and J by 3 bases, with 13 bases left in between. Germline-derived CDR1 and CDR2 are MNHNS and SASEGT. This CDR3 comprises 15 residues. CDR3 DNA: TGTGCCAGCACAAGGGGGACGGATGGGGCCAACGTCCTGACTTTC. It translates to CASTRGTDGANVLTF.